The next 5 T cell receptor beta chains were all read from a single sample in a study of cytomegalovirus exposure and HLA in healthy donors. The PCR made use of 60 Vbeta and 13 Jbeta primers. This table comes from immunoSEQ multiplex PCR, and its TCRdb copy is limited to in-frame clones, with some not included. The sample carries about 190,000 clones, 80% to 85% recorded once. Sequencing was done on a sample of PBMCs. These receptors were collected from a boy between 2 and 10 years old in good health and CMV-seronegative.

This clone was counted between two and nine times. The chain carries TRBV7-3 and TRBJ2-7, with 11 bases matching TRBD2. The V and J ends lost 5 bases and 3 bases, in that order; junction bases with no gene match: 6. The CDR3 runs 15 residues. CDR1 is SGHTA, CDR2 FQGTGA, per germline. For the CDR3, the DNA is TGTGCCAGCAGCCCGTTAGCGGGAGGGTACTACGAGCAGTACTTC. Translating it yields CASSPLAGGYYEQYF.

The CDR3: CASSLATGSGTGELFF. CDR3 bases: TGTGCCAGCAGTTTAGCGACAGGGAGTGGCACCGGGGAGCTGTTTTTT. This sequence joins TRBV28 and TRBJ2-2; TRBD1 matches at 7 bases. Germline values: CDR1 MDHEN, CDR2 SYDVKM. This CDR3 spans 16 amino acids. V lost 2 bases, J lost 4 bases, and 7 bases stayed unmatched.

The CDR3 DNA reads as TGTGCCAGCAGCTTAGATTTAGGGGGCAATCAGCCCCAGCATTTT. Its protein product is CASSLDLGGNQPQHF. This chain joins TRBV7-2 and TRBJ1-5, with D possibly TRBD1 on 5 matching bases. Germline values: CDR1 SGHTA, CDR2 FQGNSA. V lost 1 base, J lost 2 bases, and 9 bases lay in between. The CDR3 length is 15 residues.

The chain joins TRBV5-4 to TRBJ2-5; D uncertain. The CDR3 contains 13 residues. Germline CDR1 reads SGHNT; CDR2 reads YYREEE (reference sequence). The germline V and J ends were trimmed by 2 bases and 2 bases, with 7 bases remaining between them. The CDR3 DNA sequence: TGTGCCAGCAGCTTTATGGCACAAGAGACCCAGTACTTC. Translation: CASSFMAQETQYF.

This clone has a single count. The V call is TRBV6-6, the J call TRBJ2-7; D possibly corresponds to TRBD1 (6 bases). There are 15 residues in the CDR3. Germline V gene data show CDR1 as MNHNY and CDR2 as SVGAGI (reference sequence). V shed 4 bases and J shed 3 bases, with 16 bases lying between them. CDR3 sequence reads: CASSFTPGAHYEQYV. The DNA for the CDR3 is TGTGCCAGCAGTTTTACCCCAGGGGCTCACTACGAGCAGTACGTC.